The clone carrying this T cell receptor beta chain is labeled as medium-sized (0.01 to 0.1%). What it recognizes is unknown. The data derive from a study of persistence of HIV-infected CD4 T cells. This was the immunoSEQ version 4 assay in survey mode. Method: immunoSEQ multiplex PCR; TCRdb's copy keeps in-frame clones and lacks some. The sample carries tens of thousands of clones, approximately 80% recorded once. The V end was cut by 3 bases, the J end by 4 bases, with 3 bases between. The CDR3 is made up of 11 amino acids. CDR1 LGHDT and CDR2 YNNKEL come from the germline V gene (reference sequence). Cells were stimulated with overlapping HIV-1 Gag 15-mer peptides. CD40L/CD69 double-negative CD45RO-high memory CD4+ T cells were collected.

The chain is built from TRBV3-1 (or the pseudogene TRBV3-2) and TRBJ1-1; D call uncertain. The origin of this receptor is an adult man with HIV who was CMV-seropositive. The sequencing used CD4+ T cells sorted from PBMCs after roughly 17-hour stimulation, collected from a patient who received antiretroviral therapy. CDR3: CASSHVTEAFF. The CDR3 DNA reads TGTGCCAGCAGCCACGTCACTGAAGCTTTCTTT.